This T cell receptor (beta chain) was recorded in a study of blood T cell repertoires in COVID-19. Produced via immunoSEQ multiplex PCR; TCRdb's table is partial and in-frame only. The data hold under 150,000 clones, with about four fifths observed a single time. CDR3 length: 17 amino acids. Unmatched junction bases numbered 9, after V lost 0 bases and J lost 6 bases. The germline V gene has CDR1 LGHDT and CDR2 YNNKEL (reference sequence). The clonotype originates from a man aged 40-50 years with active or convalescent COVID-19. The sequencing input was peripheral blood. The chain joins TRBV3-1 (or the pseudogene TRBV3-2) to TRBJ2-3; TRBD2 matches at 10 bases. The CDR3 reads CASSQDRKRGGRDTQYF. For the CDR3, the DNA is TGTGCCAGCAGCCAAGATCGGAAGCGGGGGGGTCGGGATACGCAGTATTTT.